A selection of T cell receptor beta chains follows, all from one sample in a study of shared clonotypes between healthy human individuals. The assay was immunoSEQ multiplex PCR, and TCRdb's table has in-frame clones only and misses some. The data contain about 2.3 million clones, just over 90% of them singletons. Sequencing was carried out using naive CD4+ T cells from PBMCs. Source of these receptors: a man aged 18 to 29 in good health. Some clones in this sample may be carry-over from other donors' samples. Both conserved end residues are part of each CDR3.

j_gene	v_gene	CDR3aa
TRBJ2-2	TRBV5-1	CASSDQGPGELFF
TRBJ2-3	TRBV7-3	CASTLGGTDTQYF
TRBJ2-5	TRBV5-1	CASSRQETQYF
TRBJ1-4	TRBV4-1	CASSQPRTGREKLFF
TRBJ1-1	TRBV29-1	CSVGVAEAFF
TRBJ2-5	TRBV15	CATSRGELKETQYF
TRBJ2-3	TRBV5-4	CASNPPNRDTQYF
TRBJ2-1	TRBV6-4	CASSDGAGANYNEQFF
TRBJ1-2	TRBV7-9	CASSLAGARGYGYTF
TRBJ1-4	TRBV14	CASPRRDRGDGEKLFF
TRBJ1-1	TRBV28	CASSFPRYRDNSQAFF
TRBJ2-1	TRBV25-1	CASSEGLAGGNEQFF
TRBJ2-7	TRBV6-5	CASSTLAGGTYEQYF
TRBJ2-1	TRBV6-1	CASRSSPSAISVLF
TRBJ2-3	TRBV2	CASTSDTDTQYF
TRBJ2-1	TRBV30	CAWSKYNEQFF
TRBJ2-1	TRBV28	CASSQTSGRARDEQFF
TRBJ2-3	TRBV5-1	CASSSTALAVTDTQYF
TRBJ2-1	TRBV5-4	CASSFSGYRNEQFF
TRBJ2-1	TRBV18	CASSPIYSGNSYNEQFF
TRBJ1-4	TRBV5-4	CASSRRPDRASNEKLFF
TRBJ2-1	TRBV9	CASSVRLDSYNEQFF
TRBJ2-2	TRBV9	CASSVAGGDTGELFF
TRBJ1-1	TRBV10-3	CAISEPPGTELWGVTEAFF
TRBJ2-2	TRBV7-3	CASSQGHRTGELFF
TRBJ2-3	TRBV7-2	CASSSSVDTQYF
TRBJ1-3	TRBV5-4	CASSQQGAHTIYF
TRBJ1-3	TRBV30	CAGVLAGVGGNTIYF
TRBJ1-3	TRBV2	CASSSGSRSSGNTIYF
TRBJ2-3	TRBV7-9	CASSSQTSGRAGTQYF
TRBJ2-5	TRBV14	CASSQEREGWRTQYF
TRBJ2-7	TRBV18	CASSPGTSGRARQYF
TRBJ2-7	TRBV7-2	CASSPALVLGEQYF
TRBJ2-1	TRBV7-2	CASSTPGTISNEQFF
TRBJ1-5	TRBV2	CASSEGEGQPQHF
TRBJ2-1	TRBV27	CASSFQRLALGADEQFF
TRBJ2-3	TRBV7-2	CASSPGLAYADTQYF
TRBJ2-3	TRBV5-1	CASSSGETDTQYF
TRBJ2-5	TRBV21-1	CASSKVGTQYF
TRBJ2-6	TRBV28	CASSRAQPGANVLTF
TRBJ1-1	TRBV7-9	CASSARTGGWAEAFF
TRBJ2-1	TRBV28	CASSLGPSRYEQFF
TRBJ2-4	TRBV7-2	CASSLIPGLNNIQYF
TRBJ2-2	TRBV27	CANPPPGGPCGTGELFF
TRBJ1-3	TRBV28	CASSLRLGNTIYF
TRBJ1-4	TRBV27	CASSLFIGGEELFF
TRBJ2-3	TRBV29-1	CSVVVYGHGDTQYF
TRBJ1-2	TRBV7-9	CASSVDGYGYTF
TRBJ1-3	TRBV28	CASRGRQYRNTIYF
TRBJ1-1	TRBV18	CASSPPSTGFEAFF
TRBJ1-1	TRBV19	CASRKGQLMNTEAFF
TRBJ2-1	TRBV7-8	CASSFGGAGDEQFF
TRBJ2-6	TRBV27	CASRLLTGRKGANVLTF
TRBJ2-1	TRBV6-6	CASIVGGLSYNEQFF
TRBJ1-5	TRBV6-5	CASSYDLNQPQHF
TRBJ2-1	TRBV7-8	CASSYYASGRADEQFF
TRBJ2-7	TRBV25-1	CASSEWAGAYEQYF